Included here is one TCR beta chain sequence, with context. At least ten counts were recorded for this clonotype. What this receptor recognizes is not known. Base qualities are not recorded, but no much larger clone differs from it by a single base. Ophthalmopathy patients had moderately to severely active disease, Clinical Activity Score of at least 3, NOSPECS grade of at least 4, and duration under 3 months. Exclusion was applied to patients with uncontrolled infections, other autoimmune diseases, pregnancy or lactation. Clinical symptoms, serum thyroxine and TRAb, thyroid ultrasound, and orbital computed tomography formed the basis for the diagnoses. PBMCs were isolated from 7.5 to 10 ml of fresh peripheral blood by Ficoll-Paque density gradient centrifugation. Trizol reagent was used to extract total RNA, and RNA quality was then checked on an Agilent 2100 Bioanalyzer. The TCR beta CDR3 regions were amplified from the RNA transcripts. For the first round of RT-PCR on the TCR CDR3, the HTBI primer set was used together with the Qiagen OneStep RT-PCR kit. A second multiplex PCR round built the libraries, followed by size selection and purification. The libraries were sequenced on an Illumina HiSeq2000 using paired-end 100 bp reads. On the authors' methods: SOAPnuke was used to process the raw data, throwing out any read that contained adapters or uncalled bases, had a mean Phred below 15, or lacked an exact constant-primer or identifier match. COPE v1.2.5 was used to merge the high-quality paired reads, and each unique nucleotide sequence was defined as a clonotype. MiTCR v1.1 was used to align clonotypes to the IMGT TRBV, TRBD and TRBJ reference segments. Only V-J combinations with frequency above 0.0001, covering approximately 99% of repertoires, were analysed. A TCS score was defined as the ratio between F50 (clonal expansion) and ExV (chaos), using BLOSUM62-based TCRdist between CDR3 peptides within each V-J. Welch's t-statistics and random forest reduced around 510 V-J features to 13, which were used in a naive Bayes classifier (R e1071). Using fastp at Q25 and MiXCR, TCRdb reprocessed the public reads and kept productive beta chains. Every entry covers one CDR3 protein and lists the most common genes and DNA from its rows. The V and J calls and clone size are TCRdb's, not the authors'. Counted in this sample were approximately 690,000 distinct CDR3 sequences; 13% to 15% of them appeared once. Under 15% of the sample is held by the ten biggest clonotypes.

This entry is derived from a study of T cells in Graves' hyperthyroidism and ophthalmopathy (dated by TCRdb to the late 2010s). As for the study more broadly: Peripheral blood samples were taken at the time of initial diagnosis, prior to any treatment. TCR V-J signatures able to tell the groups apart were searched for in a discovery cohort of 95 to 100 patients, of whom 43 had Graves' ophthalmopathy and about 60 had stable Graves' hyperthyroidism. An independent validation cohort of about 20 hyperthyroidism patients and about 15 patients who later progressed to ophthalmopathy tested prospective prediction of ophthalmopathy. The 100 discovery patients were randomly split 7:3 into training and test sets. The study also compared thyroid tissue and blood T-cell repertoires from more than five Graves' hyperthyroidism patients. Once sampling was done, hyperthyroidism patients were given methimazole at a starting dose of 30 mg daily, whereas ophthalmopathy patients were given high-dose intravenous methylprednisolone. The paper reports TCR Vbeta CDR3 sequencing of approximately 140 peripheral blood samples: around 45 ophthalmopathy, fewer than 80 hyperthyroidism and around 17 progressor patients. Broader findings and caveats from the paper: Most expanded thyroid clonotypes (frequency above 0.001) were also detected in blood, a finding suggesting that blood repertoires may reflect thyroid immune responses. A 13 V-J signature model separated ophthalmopathy from stable hyperthyroidism, with roughly 88% sensitivity and 81.08% specificity in cross-validation and 80%/75% in testing. Sample size was not statistically predetermined, and blinding of investigators to group allocation was not performed. During validation, the model predicted progression to ophthalmopathy a median of roughly six months ahead of onset, with 60% to 71% sensitivity and 72.22% specificity.

Reading the germline V gene (reference sequence) gives CDR1 SEHNR and CDR2 FQNEAQ. V gives up 11 bases and J gives up 4 bases, and the segment between their germline ends measures 12 bases. The CDR3 holds 11 amino acids from the cysteine to the phenylalanine. This entry keeps only the CDR3 DNA: 33 bases, framed from base 1. This TCR was sampled from a woman aged 50 to 60 with Graves' ophthalmopathy. Source material: blood. The rearranged chain carries TRBV7-9 and TRBJ2-7; TRBD1 might be the D gene, on 5 matching bases. Read as DNA, the sequence is TGTGCCGGAGCACAGGCATACGAGCAGTACTTC. Translation gives CAGAQAYEQYF.